This TCR beta chain came from a study of identical twins. Study-level results: Abundant beta clonotypes from cord blood had fewer insertions, unlike memory repertoires, which showed none. Researchers reported weaker excess twin sharing in beta out-of-frame sequences.

The CDR3 loop spans 14 amino acids. Per germline, CDR1 ENHRY and CDR2 SYGVKD. The V gene lost 0 bases and the J gene lost 9 bases, with 14 bases spanning the gap. Unique molecular identifiers were present on the cDNA, and a universal primer site came from template switching. TCRdb processed the 5' RACE reads anew with MiXCR; each CDR3 protein has one entry. The sample yields around 1.7 million distinct CDR3 sequences, about 32% seen once. A note on this clonotype: The antigen is unknown.

The sample was cord blood. The rearrangement uses TRBV10-3 and TRBJ1-2; weak D call: TRBD1 (6 bases). The receptor was derived from a newborn girl in good health. Here the CDR3 reads CAISESKRGGRYTF. The CDR3 DNA reads TGTGCCATCAGTGAGTCGAAGAGAGGGGGTCGCTACACCTTC.